This T cell receptor (beta chain) was captured in a study of tumor and adjacent non-tumor tissue in lung cancer. The overall study: Patients were aged about 30 to 76, 10 men and 4 to 6 women, stage I to III.

The CDR3 is 15 amino acids. The germline gives CDR1 DFQATT, CDR2 SNEGSKA (reference sequence). TCRbeta libraries were built with three rounds of nested PCR, modified from ARM-PCR. MiXCR, run by TCRdb on the multiplex PCR reads, gives a single entry per CDR3 protein. The sample shows 60,000 to 70,000 distinct CDR3 sequences, 65% to 80% of them seen only once. Regarding this clonotype: Its matching antigen is unknown. This may arise from a read error, as a much more abundant clone is one base away.

Study-wide results and limits: Tumor tissue had significantly higher TCR diversity than normal lung.

This sample's RNA came from whole unsorted tissue. This non-tumor lung sample came from over 3 cm beyond the tumor edge. The sequenced material came from distant non-tumor lung tissue. V usage is TRBV20-1 and J usage is TRBJ2-6; the D gene is possibly TRBD2 (6 bases). This clonotype was sampled from a man in his sixties with non-small cell lung cancer. CDR3 protein: CSARKEGSGANVLAF. The CDR3 DNA is TGCAGTGCTAGGAAGGAGGGTTCTGGGGCCAACGTCCTGGCTTTC.